This entry lists 3 T cell receptor beta chains sequenced from one sample in a study of T cell responses to AZD1222 COVID-19 vaccine. Clones were read by immunoSEQ multiplex PCR, and TCRdb kept only the in-frame ones, dropping some. Of around 87,000 clones in the sample, about nine tenths are singletons; the top ten hold roughly 10%. The sequencing used peripheral blood, collected on day 0 of AZD1222 vaccination. The receptors derive from an adult in good health.

The J gene is TRBJ1-5, the V gene TRBV7-2; D gene ambiguous. CDR1 is SGHTA, CDR2 FQGNSA, per germline. Trimming cost V 1 base and J 6 bases, with 7 bases left between them. The CDR3 loop spans 13 amino acids. The CDR3 coding sequence is TGTGCCAGCAGCTTAGAGGGTAGTCAGCCCCAGCATTTT. It translates to CASSLEGSQPQHF.

This clone was recorded once. The CDR3 DNA reads as TGTGCCAGTAGTATGGGGACAGGTTATTCCTACGAGCAGTACTTC. Its protein is CASSMGTGYSYEQYF. The V gene is TRBV19, the J gene TRBJ2-7; TRBD1 matches at 8 bases. The CDR3 sequence is 15 residues long. CDR1 is LNHDA and CDR2 is SQIVND in the germline V gene (reference sequence). V lost 3 bases to trimming and J lost 1 base; unmatched junction nucleotides: 5.

This chain connects TRBV7-2 to TRBJ2-3; 8 bases are shared with TRBD2. The CDR3 extends over 16 amino acids. Looked up from germline, CDR1 is SGHTA and CDR2 is FQGNSA. J gave up 4 bases and V 5 bases, and 11 bases lay outside the gene matches. The CDR3 coding sequence is TGTGCCAGCAGCCCAGTGGGGGGACTAGTTGCAGATACGCAGTATTTT. Its protein product is CASSPVGGLVADTQYF.